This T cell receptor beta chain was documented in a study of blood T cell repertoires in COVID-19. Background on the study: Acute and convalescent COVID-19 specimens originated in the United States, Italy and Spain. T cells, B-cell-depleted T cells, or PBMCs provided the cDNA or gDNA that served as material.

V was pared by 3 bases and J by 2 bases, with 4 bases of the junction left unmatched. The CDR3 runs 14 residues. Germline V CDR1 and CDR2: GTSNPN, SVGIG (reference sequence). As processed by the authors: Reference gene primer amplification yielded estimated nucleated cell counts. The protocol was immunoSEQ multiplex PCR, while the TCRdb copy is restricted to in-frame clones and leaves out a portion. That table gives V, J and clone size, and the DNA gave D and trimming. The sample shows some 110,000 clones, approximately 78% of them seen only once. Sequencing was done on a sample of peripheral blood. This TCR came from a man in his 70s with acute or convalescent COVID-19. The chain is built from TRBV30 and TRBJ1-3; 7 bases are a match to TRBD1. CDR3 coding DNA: TGTGCCTGGAGAACGACAGGGACTGGAAACACCATATATTTT. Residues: CAWRTTGTGNTIYF.